This TCR beta chain was identified in a study of T cells in Graves' hyperthyroidism and ophthalmopathy. Amplification targeted TCR beta CDR3 regions from RNA transcripts. HTBI primers were employed in a first-round RT-PCR of the TCR CDR3. TCRdb re-derived calls from the multiplex PCR reads in MiXCR, one entry per CDR3 protein. The table has 500,000 or so distinct CDR3 sequences, roughly a sixth seen once. Exclusion of patients followed from uncontrolled infection, other autoimmune disease, pregnancy or lactation. Diagnosis relied on clinical symptoms, serum thyroxine and TRAb, thyroid ultrasound and orbital computed tomography. This clonotype was seen repeatedly, ten times or more. V was pared by 0 bases and J by 1 base, with 6 bases between. CDR3 size: 14 residues. Germline loops: CDR1 MNHNY, CDR2 SVGAGI (reference sequence).

Material: blood. The sequence came from a woman aged 18-29 years with Graves' ophthalmopathy. This chain links TRBV6-6 with TRBJ1-1; D not resolved. The CDR3, as DNA: TGTGCCAGCAGTTACTCCACAGAGAACACTGAAGCTTTCTTT. This gives the protein CASSYSTENTEAFF.